These 8 T cell receptor beta chains were sequenced from one sample in a study of shared clonotypes between healthy human individuals. Profiling relied on immunoSEQ multiplex PCR, and the TCRdb table lists in-frame clones only, not all of them. The profile shows about 1,800,000 clones, roughly 95% of them singletons. Terminally differentiated effector memory CD45RA+ cells were excluded from the naive CD8 cells, which were CD45RO-negative and positively selected for CCR7. Sequencing was done on a sample of naive CD8+ T cells sorted from blood. The receptors shown here come from a man between 18 and 35 years old in good health.

The chain combines TRBV4-1 with TRBJ2-7; no clear D gene. Germline V gives CDR1 MGHRA, CDR2 YSYEKL. The CDR3 runs 13 residues. Trimming shortened V by 3 bases and J by 7 bases, and 13 bases separated the two germline ends. The CDR3 loop is CASSHLHLGEQYF. DNA for the CDR3: TGCGCCAGCAGCCACCTGCACTTGGGAGAGCAGTACTTC.

The rearrangement links TRBV10-1 to TRBJ2-1; D possibly corresponds to TRBD1 (5 bases). V was pared by 3 bases and J by 2 bases, with 17 bases between. In germline, CDR1 is WNHNN, CDR2 SYGVQD (reference sequence). The CDR3 extends over 17 amino acids. In nucleotides, the CDR3 is TGCGCCAGCAGTGACCGACCGACAGTGGGTCCCTACAATGAGCAGTTCTTC. It is translated as CASSDRPTVGPYNEQFF.

The V and J genes are TRBV7-2 and TRBJ2-5; D might be TRBD2 (5 bases). The germline CDR1 and CDR2 sequences are SGHTA and FQGNSA. This CDR3 comprises 14 residues. V gave up 2 bases and J gave up 7 bases, with 14 bases separating them. CDR3 nucleotide sequence: TGTGCCAGCAGCTTACTTTGGGGAGAGGTGACCCAGTACTTC. It translates to CASSLLWGEVTQYF. The full variable domain, with the rest looked up from reference TRBV7-2 and TRBJ2-5, is GAGVSQSPSNKVTEKGKDVELRCDPISGHTALYWYRQSLGQGLEFLIYFQGNSAPDKSGLPSDRFSAERTGGSVSTLTIQRTQQEDSAVYLCASSLLWGEVTQYFGPGTRLLVL.

The chain couples TRBV4-2 to TRBJ2-1; 7 positions match TRBD2. The CDR3 covers 12 residues. The trim removed 2 bases at V and 9 bases at J, leaving 1 base unmatched. CDR1 and CDR2 from the germline V gene are LGHNA and YNFKEQ. Here the CDR3 reads CASSQPSGEQFF. CDR3 in DNA: TGTGCCAGCAGCCAACCTAGCGGTGAGCAGTTCTTC.

This chain links TRBV28 with TRBJ2-1; 9 bases are shared with TRBD2. The germline gives CDR1 MDHEN, CDR2 SYDVKM. Germline trimming cut 2 bases from V and 0 bases from J; bases unmatched to any gene: 8. The CDR3 totals 18 residues. CDR3 region: CASSLVSSGEYSYNEQFF. Here the CDR3 DNA reads TGTGCCAGCAGTTTAGTCTCTAGCGGGGAATACTCCTACAATGAGCAGTTCTTC.

The CDR3 here is CASSGTSGRFETQYF. The DNA for the CDR3 is TGTGCCAGCAGCGGGACTAGCGGGAGGTTTGAGACCCAGTACTTC. The J gene is TRBJ2-5, the V gene TRBV9; 14 bases are shared with TRBD2. From germline, CDR1 is SGDLS and CDR2 YYNGEE. Germline trimming cut 3 bases from V and 5 bases from J; bases unmatched to any gene: 3. This CDR3 has 15 amino acids.

V gene TRBV5-1 combines with J gene TRBJ2-5; 10 bases are shared with TRBD2. The CDR3 extends over 15 amino acids. Per the germline V gene, CDR1 is SGHRS and CDR2 is YFSETQ. The V gene end was trimmed by 6 bases and the J gene end by 4 bases; junction bases not matched to a gene: 9. The CDR3 DNA follows: TGCGCCAGCAACCATGTAGCGGGGGGTGCAGAGACCCAGTACTTC. It codes for CASNHVAGGAETQYF. The complete variable domain, with remaining parts taken from reference TRBV5-1 and TRBJ2-5, reads KAGVTQTPRYLIKTRGQQVTLSCSPISGHRSVSWYQQTPGQGLQFLFEYFSETQRNKGNFPGRFSGRQFSNSRSEMNVSTLELGDSALYLCASNHVAGGAETQYFGPGTRLLVL.

The genes are TRBV27 and TRBJ2-7, with 9 bases matching TRBD1. The CDR3 runs 17 residues. Germline V gene data show CDR1 as MNHEY and CDR2 as SMNVEV (reference sequence). V gave up 5 bases and J gave up 0 bases; unmatched junction bases: 11. CDR3 residues: CASSLLLGQGISYEQYF. CDR3 sequence (DNA): TGTGCCAGCAGTCTCCTCCTAGGACAGGGGATCTCCTACGAGCAGTACTTC.